The 20 T cell receptor beta chains below all came from one sample that was sequenced in a study of T cell responses to AZD1222 COVID-19 vaccine. Generated by immunoSEQ multiplex PCR, the TCRdb table keeps only in-frame clones and is missing some. The sample contains about 120,000 clones, around nine tenths of which appear only once. Sequencing was performed on peripheral blood, taken on day 0 of AZD1222 vaccination. The receptor set was obtained from an adult in good health.

This clone has more than one count but fewer than ten. The V gene is TRBV6-2 or TRBV6-3, the J gene TRBJ1-1; no definite D call. The CDR3 runs to 18 residues. V was cut by 5 bases and J by 1 base, with 23 bases left in between. The V gene's germline CDR1 is MNHEY and CDR2 SVGEGT. For the CDR3, the DNA is TGTGCCAGCAGTGCGACACCGGTCGGCCGAAGTAAGAACACTGAAGCTTTCTTT. Protein: CASSATPVGRSKNTEAFF.

The chain recombines TRBV27 with TRBJ2-7; a weak D match, TRBD2 (6 bases). Germline-derived CDR1 and CDR2 are MNHEY and SMNVEV (reference sequence). This CDR3 has 15 residues. V dropped 5 bases and J dropped 5 bases, with 19 bases sitting between them. This CDR3 is CASSQGAGLLNEQYF. As DNA, the CDR3 is TGTGCCAGCAGTCAAGGGGCGGGACTGTTGAACGAGCAGTACTTC.

V and J are TRBV7-2 and TRBJ2-5, with D perhaps TRBD1 or TRBD2 (5 bases each). This CDR3 has 13 amino acids. V was shortened by 1 base and J by 4 bases, with 7 bases between the two germline ends. The germline gives CDR1 SGHTA, CDR2 FQGNSA. The CDR3 region has the DNA TGTGCCAGCAGCTTAGGGGGACGAGAGACCCAGTACTTC. Translating gives CASSLGGRETQYF.

This chain connects TRBV7-9 to TRBJ1-2, with D possibly being TRBD1 (5 bases). Germline V gene sequence: CDR1 SEHNR, CDR2 FQNEAQ (reference sequence). V lost 1 base, J lost 3 bases, and 9 bases lay in between. The CDR3 has 14 amino acids. In DNA, the CDR3 is TGTGCCAGCAGCTTAGAGGGGCACGACTATGGCTACACCTTC. Its translation is CASSLEGHDYGYTF.

This sequence joins TRBV2 and TRBJ1-6, with 10 bases matching TRBD1. The V gene end was trimmed by 4 bases and the J gene end by 7 bases; junction bases not matched to a gene: 4. This CDR3 region has 15 residues. Germline values: CDR1 SNHLY, CDR2 FYNNEI. CDR3 DNA sequence: TGTGCCAGCAGTGCCCGGACAGGGGGGAATTCACCCCTCCACTTT. Its translation is CASSARTGGNSPLHF. The entire variable domain, with the rest obtained from reference TRBV2 and TRBJ1-6, is as follows: EPEVTQTPSHQVTQMGQEVILRCVPISNHLYFYWYRQILGQKVEFLVSFYNNEISEKSEIFDDQFSVERPDGSNFTLKIRSTKLEDSAMYFCASSARTGGNSPLHFGNGTRLTVT.

The chain links TRBV15 to TRBJ2-1; no firm D call. V lost 0 bases and J lost 5, with 8 bases in between. This CDR3 is built from 14 residues. Germline V lookup: CDR1 LNHNV, CDR2 YYDKDF (reference sequence). The CDR3 DNA follows: TGTGCCACCAGCAGAGATGTCTGGCACAATGAGCAGTTCTTC. Translation: CATSRDVWHNEQFF.

Written as DNA, the CDR3 is TGTGCCACCCAGCAAGTAACAGCAGGGAGGGCTGAAGCTTTCTTT. Its translation: CATQQVTAGRAEAFF. This chain links TRBV19 with TRBJ1-1; tentatively, D is TRBD1 (5 bases). Germline CDR1 LNHDA, CDR2 SQIVND (reference sequence). The CDR3 is made up of 15 amino acids. With 10 bases removed from V and 6 bases from J, the gap between germline ends came to 24 bases.

V usage is TRBV7-2 and J usage is TRBJ2-7; TRBD1 agrees at 8 bases. The length of the CDR3 is 12 residues. V was clipped by 5 bases and J by 8 bases; unmatched bases: 5. Per the germline V gene, CDR1 is SGHTA and CDR2 is FQGNSA. The CDR3 nucleotides are TGTGCCAGCAGCGCGGACAGGGTAAAGCAGTACTTC. As protein: CASSADRVKQYF.

This chain uses TRBV4-1 with TRBJ1-5, with D perhaps matching TRBD1 (5 bases). The CDR3 consists of 15 residues. Looked up from germline, CDR1 is MGHRA and CDR2 is YSYEKL. The V gene lost 1 base and the J gene lost 0 bases, with 7 bases spanning the gap. CDR3 sequence: CASSQAGPSNQPQHF. CDR3 DNA sequence: TGCGCCAGCAGCCAAGCAGGGCCTAGCAATCAGCCCCAGCATTTT.

This clone was counted between two and nine times. The rearrangement links TRBV6-1 to TRBJ1-4; the D is unclear. The CDR3 has 15 amino acids. V was clipped by 2 bases and J by 0 bases, with 7 bases between them. Per germline, CDR1 MNHNS and CDR2 SASEGT. The chain's CDR3 is CASSEYRATNEKLFF. The CDR3 bases are TGTGCCAGCAGTGAATATCGAGCAACTAATGAAAAACTGTTTTTT.

The gene calls are TRBV20-1 and TRBJ1-5; TRBD1 matches 9 bases. The J segment lost 6 bases and the V segment lost 3 bases, leaving 12 bases of the junction unmatched. The germline gives CDR1 DFQATT, CDR2 SNEGSKA (reference sequence). This CDR3 comprises 16 residues. The DNA for the CDR3 is TGCAGTGCTAGTCGCCCGGGACAGGGTCTGTCTCAGCCCCAGCATTTT. This encodes CSASRPGQGLSQPQHF.

This chain connects TRBV5-4 to TRBJ2-3; 8 positions match TRBD1. Germline CDR1 SGHNT, CDR2 YYREEE (reference sequence). V lost 2 bases and J lost 1; bases outside the gene matches: 12. This CDR3 region has 18 residues. The CDR3 here is CASSFWDRWMLGTDTQYF. Written as DNA, the CDR3 is TGTGCCAGCAGCTTTTGGGACAGGTGGATGCTCGGCACAGATACGCAGTATTTT.

DNA for the CDR3: TGTGCCAGCATCCCGAGCCGGGGAGCTAACTATGGCTACACCTTC. It encodes CASIPSRGANYGYTF. The V and J genes are TRBV6-5 and TRBJ1-2; D is unresolved. Trimming removed 7 bases at V and 0 bases at J, with 15 bases between. The CDR3 spans 15 residues. CDR1 is MNHEY and CDR2 is SVGAGI in the germline V gene.

The rearrangement joins TRBV4-1 to TRBJ2-7; D remains unclear. The CDR3 sequence is 13 residues long. Germline CDR1 and CDR2: MGHRA and YSYEKL. Trimming pared 1 base from V and 0 bases from J, leaving 4 bases between. The CDR3 is CASSQAVSYEQYF. In DNA, the CDR3 is TGCGCCAGCAGCCAAGCAGTCTCCTACGAGCAGTACTTC.

The chain has TRBV5-1 and TRBJ1-3; possible D gene TRBD1, 5 bases. This CDR3 comprises 14 residues. Trimming left V 4 bases short and J 4 bases short, with 12 bases between. Germline assignment: CDR1 SGHRS and CDR2 YFSETQ. The CDR3 protein is CASSAGPSGNTIYF. The CDR3 DNA reads as TGCGCCAGCAGCGCAGGGCCCTCCGGAAACACCATATATTTT.

The V call is TRBV7-9, the J call TRBJ2-1; tentatively, D is TRBD1 (6 bases). This CDR3 contains 17 residues. The V and J ends lost 1 base and 6 bases respectively, with 19 bases between them. CDR1 and CDR2 (germline): SEHNR, FQNEAQ (reference sequence). In DNA form, the CDR3 reads TGTGCCAGCAGCTTAGGTTCGGGGACATGGTCTTTCAATGAGCAGTTCTTC. Translating gives CASSLGSGTWSFNEQFF.

This chain connects TRBV21-1 to TRBJ2-7; the table assigns TRBD1, which was not confirmed against the DNA. TRBV21-1 is a recognized pseudogene. The CDR3 runs to 17 residues. The CDR3, as DNA: TGTGCCAGCAGCGGGGGACAGGGGGTATATAGGTCCTACGAGCAGTACTTC. Translated, it gives CASSGGQGVYRSYEQYF.

The chain uses TRBV13 and TRBJ2-7; D gene ambiguous. Trimming shortened V by 0 bases and J by 3 bases, and 6 bases separated the two germline ends. Germline V gene lookup returns CDR1 PRHDT and CDR2 FYEKMQ (reference sequence). CDR3 length: 13 residues. The CDR3 coding sequence is TGTGCCAGCAGCTTAGGGCATCGCTACGAGCAGTACTTC. Translated, it gives CASSLGHRYEQYF.

The chain is built from TRBV20-1 and TRBJ1-1; D gene unclear. The CDR3 loop spans 13 amino acids. The germline gives CDR1 DFQATT, CDR2 SNEGSKA (reference sequence). V was pared by 3 bases and J by 0 bases, with 8 bases between. CDR3 amino acids: CSASSGMNTEAFF. The CDR3 DNA sequence: TGCAGTGCTAGTTCAGGAATGAACACTGAAGCTTTCTTT.

The J gene is TRBJ1-6, the V gene TRBV7-9; D is perhaps TRBD1 (5 bases). Trimming stripped 1 base from V and 7 bases from J, with 11 bases between. The CDR3 has 15 residues. The germline gives CDR1 SEHNR, CDR2 FQNEAQ (reference sequence). CDR3 sequence: CASSLGSRANSPLHF. CDR3 in DNA: TGTGCCAGCAGCTTAGGGAGCAGGGCAAATTCACCCCTCCACTTT.